The sequence of this T cell receptor beta chain was determined in a study of cytomegalovirus exposure and HLA in healthy donors. Whole-study findings and limits: Earlier analysis found most TCR beta V segments productive about 90% or about 30% of the time. Clonal expansion, a later analysis showed, was greater in HLA-associated TCR beta chains than in equally common others. Donors were assumed by presence/absence analyses to have roughly uniform sequencing depth. In a later analysis, TCR beta V- and J-gene trimming showed a link to a missense DCLRE1C variant.

The PCR was carried out with 60 Vbeta primers and 13 Jbeta primers. Profiling relied on immunoSEQ multiplex PCR, and the TCRdb table lists in-frame clones only, not all of them. Here the sample spans fewer than 200,000 clones, approximately 80% being singletons. V was cut by 1 base and J by 6 bases, with 12 bases left in between. From germline, CDR1 is SQVTM and CDR2 ANQGSEA. CDR3 length: 13 residues. On this clone: Its antigen remains unknown.

The origin of this receptor is a man between 25 and 39 years old in good health and CMV-seronegative. The chain links TRBV29-1 to TRBJ1-2, with D perhaps TRBD1 (6 bases). Specimen: PBMCs. The CDR3 DNA reads as TGCAGCGTTGAAGTGGGGGGGGCCAATGGCTACACCTTC. Translating gives CSVEVGGANGYTF.